This entry lists 3 T cell receptor beta chains sequenced from one sample in a study of T-cell reconstitution after alpha-beta-depleted transplantation in children. Unique molecular identifiers were built into the TCRbeta library. Each CDR3 protein is one row after TCRdb ran MiXCR on the PCR reads. Altogether approximately 490,000 distinct CDR3 sequences are present, around 12% being singletons, with the ten largest covering around 5.6%. The starting material was PBMCs from the stem cell graft donor, obtained from the stem cell graft. These TCRs come from a human donor who donated a stem cell graft to a child with combined immunodeficiency.

V gene TRBV15 combines with J gene TRBJ2-3; possibly TRBD1 for D (5 bases). Deletions cut 2 bases from V and 4 bases from J, with 13 bases between. CDR1 and CDR2 from the germline V gene are LNHNV and YYDKDF (reference sequence). The CDR3 has 15 residues. This CDR3 is CATSRPPGRPDTQYF. The CDR3 DNA follows: TGTGCCACCAGCAGACCCCCAGGGCGCCCAGATACGCAGTATTTT.

The chain links TRBV10-3 to TRBJ2-7, with a possible D match to TRBD1 (5 bases). CDR1 is ENHRY, CDR2 SYGVKD, per germline. The CDR3 has 12 amino acids. V was trimmed by 5 bases and J by 5 bases, leaving 10 bases between them. The CDR3: CAISPGADEQYF. As DNA, the CDR3 is TGTGCCATCAGTCCTGGGGCTGACGAGCAGTACTTC.

V is TRBV29-1 and J is TRBJ1-1, with 12 bases aligning to TRBD1. The CDR3 spans 16 residues. Trimming at V came to 4 bases and at J to 7 bases, leaving 13 bases not matched to a gene. Germline V gene sequence: CDR1 SQVTM, CDR2 ANQGSEA. This CDR3 reads CSVVRGDRGLLSEAFF. In DNA, the CDR3 is TGCAGCGTTGTCCGTGGGGACAGGGGGCTTTTGAGTGAAGCTTTCTTT.